Below are 3 T cell receptor beta chains sequenced from a single sample in a study of blood T cell repertoires in COVID-19 (dated by TCRdb to 2020 to 2021). The library was prepared using the immunoSEQ multiplex PCR assay. The immuneACCESS repertoire file appears here via TCRdb, limited to in-frame rearrangements. These files lack a portion of the clones; in checked studies, under half of the deficit traces to unresolved V genes, and the cause of the others is not known. The sample table lists tens of thousands of clones, 80% to 85% of them with a count of one. The ten largest clones represent 55% to 65% of the sample. The specimen sequenced was peripheral blood. The receptors originated from an elderly woman with acute or convalescent COVID-19.

There are a few counts of this clone. The chain carries TRBV7-2 and TRBJ2-7; no clear D. This CDR3 spans 16 amino acids. V shed 5 bases and J shed 0 bases, with 17 bases lying between them. Germline-derived CDR1 and CDR2 are SGHTA and FQGNSA. In DNA form, the CDR3 reads TGTGCCAGCAGCCCCCGTTCGACTCCCACCTCCTACGAGCAGTACTTC. It specifies CASSPRSTPTSYEQYF.

The J gene is TRBJ1-1, the V gene TRBV7-9, with TRBD1 matching 9 bases. The CDR3 extends over 13 amino acids. V shed 5 bases and J 5 bases; nucleotides not matched to a gene: 3. In germline, CDR1 is SEHNR, CDR2 FQNEAQ (reference sequence). CDR3 DNA: TGTGCCAGCAGCCGGACAGGGGTGACTGAAGCTTTCTTT. As protein: CASSRTGVTEAFF.

The rearrangement links TRBV12-3 or TRBV12-4 to TRBJ2-7, with a possible D match to TRBD1 (5 bases). Trimming took off 2 bases at V and 7 bases at J, with 12 bases between the two ends. The CDR3 length is 13 residues. The CDR3 protein is CASSLLFAGEQYF. The CDR3 DNA is TGTGCCAGCAGTTTACTCTTTGCAGGGGAGCAGTACTTC.